What follows describes a single T cell receptor (beta chain). Its specificity is unknown. These data belong to a study of cytomegalovirus exposure and HLA in healthy donors. The study, taken as a whole, reports: Differences between HLA loci emerged in a later analysis of TCR association rates, with DRB1 most and HLA-C fewest.

The PCR contained 60 Vbeta and 13 Jbeta primers. Assay: immunoSEQ multiplex PCR; the TCRdb copy retains only in-frame clones and omits some. Of hundreds of thousands of clones in the sample, 80% to 85% are singletons; the top ten hold roughly 0.66%. With 2 bases removed from V and 4 bases from J, the gap between germline ends came to 18 bases. Germline V lookup: CDR1 KGHSH, CDR2 LQKENI. The CDR3 sequence is 16 residues long. The TCR comes from a boy aged 2-9 years in good health and CMV-seronegative. V usage is TRBV18 and J usage is TRBJ2-7; a possible D gene is TRBD2 (6 bases). Sample: PBMCs. The CDR3 protein is CASSPVSGLVSYEQYF. CDR3 DNA: TGTGCCAGCTCACCAGTATCGGGACTCGTCTCGTACGAGCAGTACTTC.